The 19 T cell receptor beta chains given below trace back to one sample, sequenced in a study of blood T cell repertoires in COVID-19 (dated by TCRdb to the early 2020s). Library preparation used the immunoSEQ multiplex PCR assay. TCRdb obtained this table from immuneACCESS and retained in-frame rearrangements with V and J assigned. These tables miss some clones; where compared with another copy, unresolved V genes account for less than half of the shortfall, and the remainder is unexplained. In all, the sample holds about 130,000 clones, and less than 90% of those were seen once. The top ten hold roughly 1.9% of the sample. The sequencing sample was made of peripheral blood. The receptors stem from a man between 65 and 85 years old with acute or convalescent COVID-19.

V is TRBV5-8 and J is TRBJ2-7, with a tentative D call TRBD2 (5 bases). Germline values: CDR1 SGHTS, CDR2 YDEGEE. The length of the CDR3 is 14 residues. The V end lost 1 base, the J end lost 3 bases, and 11 bases lay between the germline ends. The CDR3 nucleotides are TGTGCCAGCAGCTTGTACCGGGGTGTCTACGAGCAGTACTTC. As protein: CASSLYRGVYEQYF.

The count of this clone is one. This chain links TRBV5-6 with TRBJ1-2, with a tentative D call TRBD1 (5 bases). The V end was cut by 4 bases, the J end by 1 base, with 14 bases between. Germline V gene lookup returns CDR1 SGHDT and CDR2 YYEEEE. The CDR3 loop spans 15 amino acids. The CDR3 DNA reads as TGTGCCAGCAGCAACCTTAGGGGACTTAACTATGGCTACACCTTC. Translation gives CASSNLRGLNYGYTF.

J is TRBJ1-2 and V is TRBV19; TRBD1 matches 11 bases. Germline V CDR1 and CDR2: LNHDA, SQIVND (reference sequence). V trimming: 5 bases; J trimming: 2 bases; junction bases outside the gene matches: 16. The CDR3 is made up of 19 amino acids. CDR3 coding DNA: TGTGCCAGTAGTGCCGGACAGGGGGCAGGTACCGGGAGAAACTATGGCTACACCTTC. Translated, it gives CASSAGQGAGTGRNYGYTF. Full variable domain (outside the CDR3, taken from reference TRBV19 and TRBJ1-2): DGGITQSPKYLFRKEGQNVTLSCEQNLNHDAMYWYRQDPGQGLRLIYYSQIVNDFQKGDIAEGYSVSREKKESFPLTVTSAQKNPTAFYLCASSAGQGAGTGRNYGYTFGSGTRLTVV.

The chain joins TRBV7-2 to TRBJ1-4, with unresolved D. V lost 4 bases and J lost 4, with 7 bases in between. The CDR3 spans 13 residues. The germline gives CDR1 SGHTA, CDR2 FQGNSA. CDR3 bases: TGTGCCAGCAGCTCCGGGTTTAATGAAAAACTGTTTTTT. As protein: CASSSGFNEKLFF. The full variable domain, in which reference TRBV7-2 and TRBJ1-4 provide the parts outside the CDR3, is GAGVSQSPSNKVTEKGKDVELRCDPISGHTALYWYRQSLGQGLEFLIYFQGNSAPDKSGLPSDRFSAERTGGSVSTLTIQRTQQEDSAVYLCASSSGFNEKLFFGSGTQLSVL.

The V and J genes are TRBV25-1 and TRBJ2-3; a weak D match, TRBD2 (6 bases). Germline values: CDR1 MGHDK, CDR2 SYGVNS. V was shortened by 5 bases and J by 6 bases, with 18 bases between the two germline ends. The CDR3 sequence is 15 residues long. The chain's CDR3 is CASSRRAGAGDTQYF. For the CDR3, the DNA is TGTGCCAGCAGTCGGAGGGCAGGTGCTGGGGATACGCAGTATTTT.

The V gene is TRBV5-1, the J gene TRBJ1-4; TRBD1 aligns across 7 bases. The V and J ends lost 0 bases and 6 bases, in that order; junction bases with no gene match: 5. Germline V lookup: CDR1 SGHRS, CDR2 YFSETQ. The CDR3 extends over 15 amino acids. As DNA, the CDR3 is TGCGCCAGCAGCTTGGCCGGGACAGCGGATGAAAAACTGTTTTTT. Its protein is CASSLAGTADEKLFF.

This chain joins TRBV25-1 and TRBJ1-1; 8 positions agree with TRBD1. The CDR3 has 14 amino acids. V lost 6 bases to trimming and J lost 6 bases; unmatched junction nucleotides: 9. Germline-derived CDR1 and CDR2 are MGHDK and SYGVNS. CDR3 DNA sequence: TGTGCCAGCAGCCAGACAGGGGATGTCGCTGAAGCTTTCTTT. This sequence encodes CASSQTGDVAEAFF.

The chain recombines TRBV6-5 with TRBJ2-1; a possible D gene is TRBD1 (8 bases). The CDR3 runs to 15 residues. Germline loops: CDR1 MNHEY, CDR2 SVGAGI. The V end lost 4 bases, the J end lost 1 base, and 11 bases lay between the germline ends. CDR3 sequence (DNA): TGTGCCAGCAGTTTACAGGGGGGGTCCTACAATGAGCAGTTCTTC. It specifies CASSLQGGSYNEQFF.

The chain joins TRBV28 to TRBJ1-2, with D possibly being TRBD1 (5 bases). Per germline, CDR1 MDHEN and CDR2 SYDVKM. The CDR3 covers 14 residues. Trimming pared 2 bases from V and 4 bases from J, leaving 11 bases between. The DNA of the CDR3 is TGTGCCAGCAGTTTAGGGGCGGGGGGCTATGGCTACACCTTC. It translates to CASSLGAGGYGYTF.

The chain's CDR3 is CASSSPSLGTYEQYF. Written as DNA, the CDR3 is TGTGCCAGCAGTTCACCATCACTAGGAACCTACGAGCAGTACTTC. The chain couples TRBV27 to TRBJ2-7, with D possibly TRBD2 on 5 matching bases. The germline CDR1 and CDR2 sequences are MNHEY and SMNVEV (reference sequence). V was trimmed by 4 bases and J by 2 bases, leaving 15 bases between them. This CDR3 spans 15 amino acids.

At least ten counts were recorded for this clone. This chain connects TRBV18 to TRBJ2-1, with TRBD2 matching 10 bases. Germline loops: CDR1 KGHSH, CDR2 LQKENI. This CDR3 comprises 15 residues. Trimming cost V 6 bases and J 3 bases; bases outside gene matches: 5. The CDR3 is CASSGQRGGYNEQFF. The CDR3, as DNA: TGTGCCAGCTCCGGTCAGCGGGGGGGCTACAATGAGCAGTTCTTC.

The chain carries TRBV7-2 and TRBJ2-1; tentatively, D is TRBD2 (5 bases). The V gene lost 2 bases and the J gene lost 5 bases, with 10 bases spanning the gap. The CDR3 is 14 residues long. In germline, CDR1 is SGHTA, CDR2 FQGNSA. In nucleotides, the CDR3 is TGTGCCAGCAGCTTACTCGGGAACAACAATGAGCAGTTCTTC. Translating gives CASSLLGNNNEQFF.

The gene calls are TRBV11-2 and TRBJ2-1, with D tentatively TRBD1 (6 bases). The CDR3 sequence is 13 residues long. The V end lost 2 bases, the J end lost 7 bases, and 9 bases lay between the germline ends. Germline CDR1 and CDR2: SGHAT and FQNNGV. The CDR3 nucleotides are TGTGCCAGCAGCTTAAGGGGGTGTAATGAGCAGTTCTTC. This translates into CASSLRGCNEQFF.

V is TRBV5-1 and J is TRBJ2-6; D not certain. Germline CDR1 and CDR2: SGHRS and YFSETQ. The CDR3 has 16 residues. With 6 bases removed from V and 0 bases from J, the gap between germline ends came to 13 bases. CDR3 region: CASTWSDGSGANVLTF. The CDR3 bases are TGCGCCAGCACCTGGAGTGACGGCTCTGGGGCCAACGTCCTGACTTTC.

This rearrangement joins TRBV6-1 to TRBJ1-4; D unresolved. CDR1 is MNHNS and CDR2 is SASEGT in the germline V gene. V was shortened by 1 base and J by 7 bases, with 10 bases between the two germline ends. The CDR3 sequence is 14 residues long. The CDR3 loop is CASSEVPRGEKLFF. The CDR3 DNA reads as TGTGCCAGCAGTGAAGTACCCCGGGGTGAAAAACTGTTTTTT.

The chain couples TRBV19 to TRBJ1-5; tentatively, D is TRBD1 (5 bases). Germline-derived CDR1 and CDR2 are LNHDA and SQIVND (reference sequence). This CDR3 contains 15 residues. Trimming pared 7 bases from V and 9 bases from J, leaving 22 bases between. In DNA form, the CDR3 reads TGTGCCAGTAACCCGACAGAATCGGATAGAAGGCCCCAGCATTTT. Translated: CASNPTESDRRPQHF.

This clone was found a few times. The CDR3 nucleotides read TGTGCCACCAGCAGGGACAGGGGATACGAGCAGTACTTC. Amino acids: CATSRDRGYEQYF. The chain has TRBV15 and TRBJ2-7; 9 bases agree with TRBD1. CDR1 is LNHNV and CDR2 is YYDKDF in the germline V gene (reference sequence). There are 13 residues in the CDR3. J gave up 4 bases and V 3 bases, and 1 base lay outside the gene matches.

The rearrangement joins TRBV6-5 to TRBJ1-5, with D uncertain. The CDR3 length is 16 residues. Between the trimmed V and J ends, which lost 1 base and 7 bases, there was a span of 17 bases. Germline-derived CDR1 and CDR2 are MNHEY and SVGAGI. DNA for the CDR3: TGTGCCAGCAGTTACTTTCCAGGCCCTAAGGTCCAGCCCCAGCATTTT. Translating it yields CASSYFPGPKVQPQHF.

This clone came up once. This chain connects TRBV13 to TRBJ2-7, with D possibly matching TRBD1 (6 bases). CDR3 length: 15 residues. The germline V gene encodes CDR1 PRHDT and CDR2 FYEKMQ (reference sequence). Trimming took off 4 bases at V and 2 bases at J, with 15 bases between the two ends. In DNA form, the CDR3 reads TGTGCCAGCAGCTCCCGACAGGCTACGACCTACGAGCAGTACTTC. Protein: CASSSRQATTYEQYF.